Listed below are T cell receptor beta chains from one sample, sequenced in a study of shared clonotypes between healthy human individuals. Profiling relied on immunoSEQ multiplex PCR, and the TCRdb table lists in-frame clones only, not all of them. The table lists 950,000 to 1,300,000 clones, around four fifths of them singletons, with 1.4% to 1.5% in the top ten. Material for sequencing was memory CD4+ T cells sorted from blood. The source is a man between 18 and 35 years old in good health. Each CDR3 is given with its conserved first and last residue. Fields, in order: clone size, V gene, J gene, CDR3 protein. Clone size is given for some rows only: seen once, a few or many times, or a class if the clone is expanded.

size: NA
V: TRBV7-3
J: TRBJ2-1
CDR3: CASSLGQGRNEQFF

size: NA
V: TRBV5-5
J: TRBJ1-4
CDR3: CASSLTSGGTNEKLFF

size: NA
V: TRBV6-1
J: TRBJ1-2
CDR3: CASSEGLLGESGYTF

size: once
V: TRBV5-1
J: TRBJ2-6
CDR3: CASSSGTSGSTGANVLTF

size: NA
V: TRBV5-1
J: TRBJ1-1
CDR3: CASTQGGGADTEAFF

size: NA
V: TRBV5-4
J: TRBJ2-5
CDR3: CASSAGTGTQETQYF

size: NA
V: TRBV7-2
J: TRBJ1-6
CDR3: CASRLRDSYNSPLHF

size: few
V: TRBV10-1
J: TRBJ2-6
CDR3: CASSGSGANVLTF

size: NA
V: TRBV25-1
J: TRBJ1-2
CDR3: CASSDRRSRGGYTF

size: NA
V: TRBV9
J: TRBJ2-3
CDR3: CASSPRPGARTDTQYF

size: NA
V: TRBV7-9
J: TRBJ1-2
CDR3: CASSLEQTYGYTF

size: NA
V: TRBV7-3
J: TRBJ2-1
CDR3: CASSLTMGSLGEQFF